The 9 T cell receptor beta chains below were found in one sample sequenced in a study of identical twins. One entry per CDR3 protein results from TCRdb running MiXCR on the 5' RACE reads. This sample carries over 200,000 distinct CDR3 sequences, 8% to 11% of them seen once, and the ten largest clones take about a tenth. The sample was memory T cells sorted from blood. These receptors originate from a man over 45 in good health.

This clonotype was detected ten times or more. CDR3 in DNA: TGTGCCATCAATCAGGGGGCGCCTCAAGAGACCCAGTACTTC. It encodes CAINQGAPQETQYF. The gene calls are TRBV10-3 and TRBJ2-5; 8 bases agree with TRBD1. In germline, CDR1 is ENHRY, CDR2 SYGVKD. This CDR3 comprises 14 residues. The J segment lost 2 bases and the V segment lost 7 bases, leaving 6 bases of the junction unmatched.

In its sample, this clonotype was seen many times. The chain combines TRBV7-2 with TRBJ2-5; D may be TRBD1 (6 bases). The CDR3 consists of 14 residues. Trimming removed 6 bases at V and 5 bases at J, with 16 bases between. Germline CDR1 SGHTA, CDR2 FQGNSA. The CDR3 sequence: CASSSSGGLETQYF. The CDR3 DNA follows: TGTGCCAGCAGTTCCTCTGGGGGCTTGGAGACCCAGTACTTC.

This clonotype was counted at least ten times. This chain uses TRBV7-2 with TRBJ2-3, with TRBD2 matching over 9 bases. CDR3 length: 16 residues. V trimming: 3 bases; J trimming: 6 bases; junction bases outside the gene matches: 10. From germline, CDR1 is SGHTA and CDR2 FQGNSA. CDR3 region: CASSFGRGGLRDTQYF. The CDR3 DNA is TGTGCCAGCAGCTTTGGGCGGGGGGGCCTTAGGGATACGCAGTATTTT.

The chain couples TRBV7-2 to TRBJ2-3; TRBD2 aligns across 15 bases. Germline V gives CDR1 SGHTA, CDR2 FQGNSA. The CDR3 loop spans 16 amino acids. Germline trimming cut 4 bases from V and 7 bases from J; bases unmatched to any gene: 6. DNA for the CDR3: TGTGCCAGCAGCTCCGGACTAGCGGGAGGGCCACATACGCAGTATTTT. It codes for CASSSGLAGGPHTQYF. Filled out from reference TRBV7-2 and TRBJ2-3, the complete variable domain reads GAGVSQSPSNKVTEKGKDVELRCDPISGHTALYWYRQSLGQGLEFLIYFQGNSAPDKSGLPSDRFSAERTGGSVSTLTIQRTQQEDSAVYLCASSSGLAGGPHTQYFGPGTRLTVL.

There are many counts of this clonotype. The chain uses TRBV12-3 or TRBV12-4 and TRBJ2-1, with TRBD2 matching 10 bases. With 6 bases clipped from V and 3 bases from J, the junction kept 5 bases outside the gene matches. The CDR3 contains 15 residues. The CDR3 sequence is CASSPSSGGYNEQFF. The CDR3 region has the DNA TGTGCCAGCAGCCCCTCTAGCGGGGGCTACAATGAGCAGTTCTTC.

Many counts were recorded for this clonotype. The gene calls are TRBV20-1 and TRBJ1-1; D is unclear. CDR3 size: 14 residues. CDR1 DFQATT and CDR2 SNEGSKA come from the germline V gene (reference sequence). Trimming removed 5 bases from V and 0 bases from J, with 13 bases in between. CDR3 loop: CSAHRQHMNTEAFF. DNA for the CDR3: TGCAGTGCTCACCGCCAGCACATGAACACTGAAGCTTTCTTT.

The sample holds many counts of this clonotype. This chain links TRBV7-8 with TRBJ2-7, with D hard to call. This CDR3 has 14 residues. Trimming stripped 1 base from V and 0 bases from J, with 7 bases between. In germline, CDR1 is SGHVS, CDR2 FQNEAQ. The CDR3 here is CASSLDSSSYEQYF. CDR3 nucleotide sequence: TGTGCCAGCAGCTTAGACAGCAGCTCCTACGAGCAGTACTTC.

This clonotype was detected only a few times. The V gene is TRBV4-1, the J gene TRBJ2-1; D unresolved. This CDR3 spans 12 amino acids. Germline V gives CDR1 MGHRA, CDR2 YSYEKL. V was shortened by 3 bases and J by 6 bases, with 6 bases between the two germline ends. CDR3 in DNA: TGCGCCAGCAGCCAGGCGTCCAATGAGCAGTTCTTC. This gives the protein CASSQASNEQFF.

The chain couples TRBV5-1 to TRBJ2-7; the D is unclear. The CDR3 is 13 residues long. Trimming left V 0 bases short and J 3 bases short, with 7 bases between. Per germline, CDR1 SGHRS and CDR2 YFSETQ. CDR3 residues: CASSLGRNYEQYF. CDR3 coding DNA: TGCGCCAGCAGCTTGGGACGTAACTACGAGCAGTACTTC.